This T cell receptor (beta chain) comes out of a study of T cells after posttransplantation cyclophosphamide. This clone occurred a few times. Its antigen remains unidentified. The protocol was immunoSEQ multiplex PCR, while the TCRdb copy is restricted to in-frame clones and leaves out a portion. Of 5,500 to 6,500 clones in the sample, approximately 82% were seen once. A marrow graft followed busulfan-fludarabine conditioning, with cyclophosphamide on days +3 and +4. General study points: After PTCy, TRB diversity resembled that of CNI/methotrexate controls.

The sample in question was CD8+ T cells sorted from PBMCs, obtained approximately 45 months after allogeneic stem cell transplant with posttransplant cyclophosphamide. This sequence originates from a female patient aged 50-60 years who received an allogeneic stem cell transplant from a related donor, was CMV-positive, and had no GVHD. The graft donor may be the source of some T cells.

As DNA, the CDR3 is TGTGCCAGCAGGCCGGGGGGCGGAGGAAAACTGTTTTTT. The encoded protein is CASRPGGGGKLFF. The chain has TRBV11-3 and TRBJ1-4, with D possibly matching TRBD1 (6 bases). This CDR3 comprises 13 residues. Trimming shortened V by 6 bases and J by 10 bases, and 15 bases separated the two germline ends. Germline values: CDR1 SGHNT, CDR2 YENEEA.